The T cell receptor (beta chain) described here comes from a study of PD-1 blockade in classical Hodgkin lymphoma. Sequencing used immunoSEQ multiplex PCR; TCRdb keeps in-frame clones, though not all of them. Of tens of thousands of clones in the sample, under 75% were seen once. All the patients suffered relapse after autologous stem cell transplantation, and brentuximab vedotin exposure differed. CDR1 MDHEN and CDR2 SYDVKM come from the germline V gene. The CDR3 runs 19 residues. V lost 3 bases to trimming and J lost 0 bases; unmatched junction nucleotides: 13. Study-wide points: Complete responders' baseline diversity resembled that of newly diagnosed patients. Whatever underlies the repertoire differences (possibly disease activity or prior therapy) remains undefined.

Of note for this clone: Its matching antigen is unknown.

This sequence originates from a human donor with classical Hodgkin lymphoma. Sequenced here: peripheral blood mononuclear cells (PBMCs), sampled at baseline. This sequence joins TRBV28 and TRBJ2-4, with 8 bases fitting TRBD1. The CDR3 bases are TGTGCCAGCAGTTTTAGCCTTATCCAGGGGGCCCTAGCCAAAAACATTCAGTACTTC. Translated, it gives CASSFSLIQGALAKNIQYF.